These 9 T cell receptor beta chains came from one sample sequenced in a study of cytomegalovirus exposure and HLA in healthy donors. The primer mix had 60 Vbeta and 13 Jbeta primers. Data came from immunoSEQ multiplex PCR; TCRdb stores just in-frame clones and leaves some out. The table records around 140,000 clones, roughly 81% of them present only once. The source material was PBMCs. These receptors originate from a female donor in good health and CMV-seronegative.

The rearrangement links TRBV6-1 to TRBJ2-5, with unresolved D. The closer fit of TRBJ2-7 to the DNA end suggests the J call may be wrong. CDR1 and CDR2 (germline): MNHNS, SASEGT. The CDR3 is 15 residues long. Here the CDR3 reads CASSAADSSSYEQYF. The CDR3 bases are TGTGCCAGCAGTGCGGCAGACTCCAGCTCCTACGAGCAGTACTTC.

This clone has only a few counts. The chain has TRBV6-1 and TRBJ1-3; no firm D call. V gave up 1 base and J gave up 0 bases, with 10 bases separating them. This CDR3 has 16 residues. Germline lookup yields CDR1 MNHNS and CDR2 SASEGT. CDR3 in amino acids: CASSEDDTYSGNTIYF. The CDR3 region has the DNA TGTGCCAGCAGTGAAGACGACACTTACTCTGGAAACACCATATATTTT.

The table lists this clone with a count of one. This rearrangement joins TRBV5-1 to TRBJ2-2, with 11 bases fitting TRBD2. The germline CDR1 and CDR2 sequences are SGHRS and YFSETQ. The junction had 3 bases not matched to a gene; V was cut back by 0 bases and J by 5 bases. This CDR3 has 16 residues. The CDR3 DNA follows: TGCGCCAGCAGCTTGGCCCTAGCGGGAGGAACCGGGGAGCTGTTTTTT. Protein product: CASSLALAGGTGELFF. Using reference TRBV5-1 and TRBJ2-2 for the parts outside the CDR3, the full variable domain is KAGVTQTPRYLIKTRGQQVTLSCSPISGHRSVSWYQQTPGQGLQFLFEYFSETQRNKGNFPGRFSGRQFSNSRSEMNVSTLELGDSALYLCASSLALAGGTGELFFGEGSRLTVL.

The sample holds a few counts of this clone. The chain employs TRBV9 and TRBJ2-7, with a tentative D call TRBD2 (6 bases). The CDR3 runs 14 residues. V lost 1 base to trimming and J lost 2 bases, with 10 bases between them. Germline CDR1 reads SGDLS; CDR2 reads YYNGEE. This chain's CDR3 is CASSVNSGPYEQYF. DNA for the CDR3: TGTGCCAGCAGCGTAAATAGCGGCCCCTACGAGCAGTACTTC.

The chain is built from TRBV7-2 and TRBJ2-7; possibly TRBD2 for D (7 bases). Trimming took off 5 bases at V and 0 bases at J, with 17 bases between the two ends. The CDR3 totals 16 residues. Germline CDR1 and CDR2: SGHTA and FQGNSA. For the CDR3, the DNA is TGTGCCAGCAGCCTCCGGGGGGACATCTACTCCTACGAGCAGTACTTC. It specifies CASSLRGDIYSYEQYF.

V usage is TRBV27 and J usage is TRBJ2-3; 10 positions match TRBD1. CDR1 is MNHEY, CDR2 SMNVEV, per germline (reference sequence). V gave up 6 bases and J gave up 2 bases; unmatched junction bases: 8. The CDR3 is made up of 16 amino acids. CDR3 region: CASSPRQGASTDTQYF. The CDR3 DNA reads TGTGCCAGCAGCCCCAGACAGGGGGCTTCCACAGATACGCAGTATTTT.

The chain combines TRBV6-1 with TRBJ1-5; possible D gene TRBD1, 6 bases. The germline V and J ends were trimmed by 7 bases and 2 bases, with 12 bases remaining between them. There are 14 residues in the CDR3. The germline V gene has CDR1 MNHNS and CDR2 SASEGT. DNA for the CDR3: TGTGCCAGCATCCAGGGGAGTCGCAATCAGCCCCAGCATTTT. It yields the protein CASIQGSRNQPQHF.

This chain uses TRBV6-5 with TRBJ2-5, with D possibly matching TRBD2 (5 bases). The J call is in doubt because the DNA end fits TRBJ2-7 better. Germline V gene data show CDR1 as MNHEY and CDR2 as SVGAGI. The CDR3 extends over 15 amino acids. The DNA for the CDR3 is TGTGCCAGCATCGCCCCGGGATCTTTCTCCTACGAGCAGTACTTC. This gives the protein CASIAPGSFSYEQYF.

The chain joins TRBV27 to TRBJ2-6; 8 bases agree with TRBD1. Per the germline V gene, CDR1 is MNHEY and CDR2 is SMNVEV (reference sequence). V trimming: 2 bases; J trimming: 4 bases; junction bases outside the gene matches: 13. This CDR3 spans 19 amino acids. CDR3 sequence: CASSLGGTDQGAGANVLTF. As DNA, the CDR3 is TGTGCCAGCAGTTTAGGGGGGACGGATCAGGGGGCCGGGGCCAACGTCCTGACTTTC.